A single sample is the source of the 26 T cell receptor beta chains below, sequenced in a study of CD8+ T cells in alopecia areata. RNA was extracted and reverse transcribed into cDNA as the sequencing template. Clones were read by immunoSEQ multiplex PCR, and TCRdb kept only the in-frame ones, dropping some. The table has tens of thousands of clones, just over 50% seen once. Sequencing used NKG2D-high CD8+ T cells sorted from blood. Every receptor here comes from a human donor with alopecia areata.

This sequence joins TRBV5-1 and TRBJ2-7, with 7 bases matching TRBD1. CDR1 SGHRS and CDR2 YFSETQ come from the germline V gene. Trimming cost V 4 bases and J 3 bases; bases outside gene matches: 7. The CDR3 loop spans 14 amino acids. The DNA for the CDR3 is TGCGCCAGCAGCGATGGACAGGTTGACTACGAGCAGTACTTC. Protein: CASSDGQVDYEQYF.

This clone was counted between two and nine times. CDR3 nucleotides: TGCGCCAGCAGCCTGGGACAGGGACGTCCCAATGAGCAGTTCTTC. It translates to CASSLGQGRPNEQFF. The chain carries TRBV23-1 and TRBJ2-1; 9 bases match TRBD1. TRBV23-1 carries the ORF label, with uncertain function. CDR3 length equals 15 residues. V dropped 6 bases and J dropped 6; count of bases not matched to a gene: 9.

The V call is TRBV28, the J call TRBJ1-5; no firm D call. CDR3 length equals 15 residues. Germline CDR1 MDHEN, CDR2 SYDVKM. The V end lost 4 bases, the J end lost 5 bases, and 15 bases lay between the germline ends. CDR3 coding DNA: TGTGCCAGCAGTTCCACGGCTCTGTCGGATCAGCCCCAGCATTTT. Translated, it gives CASSSTALSDQPQHF.

The rearrangement links TRBV25-1 to TRBJ2-1; TRBD1 aligns across 10 bases. With 5 bases clipped from V and 4 bases from J, the junction kept 5 bases outside the gene matches. Per the germline V gene, CDR1 is MGHDK and CDR2 is SYGVNS. This CDR3 is 15 amino acids long. CDR3 in DNA: TGTGCCAGCAGTCGACAGGGGGCATTTTACAATGAGCAGTTCTTC. Translated: CASSRQGAFYNEQFF.

The chain employs TRBV29-1 and TRBJ2-7; the match to TRBD1 covers 10 bases. Germline V lookup: CDR1 SQVTM, CDR2 ANQGSEA. The V segment lost 5 bases and the J segment 5 bases; nucleotides outside the gene matches: 15. The length of the CDR3 is 16 residues. CDR3 residues: CSVPEGGQGYEHEQYF. The CDR3 bases are TGCAGCGTTCCGGAGGGGGGACAGGGGTATGAACACGAGCAGTACTTC.

The chain combines TRBV30 with TRBJ1-4; D gene ambiguous. Trimming removed 1 base from V and 8 bases from J, with 5 bases in between. This CDR3 contains 11 residues. Germline lookup yields CDR1 GTSNPN and CDR2 SVGIG (reference sequence). CDR3: CAWSGPEKLFF. As DNA, the CDR3 is TGTGCCTGGAGTGGTCCAGAAAAACTGTTTTTT.

This clone came up many times. The chain combines TRBV4-1 with TRBJ2-3; TRBD2 matches 7 bases. The CDR3 is made up of 14 amino acids. Germline loops: CDR1 MGHRA, CDR2 YSYEKL. J gave up 5 bases and V 3 bases, and 5 bases lay outside the gene matches. CDR3 nucleotide sequence: TGCGCCAGCAGCCAGGCGGGAGTGGAAGATACGCAGTATTTT. It yields the protein CASSQAGVEDTQYF.

The V call is TRBV27, the J call TRBJ1-1; no definite D call. Germline V gene lookup returns CDR1 MNHEY and CDR2 SMNVEV (reference sequence). The V and J ends lost 6 bases and 2 bases respectively, with 10 bases between them. The CDR3 covers 13 residues. The CDR3, as DNA: TGTGCCAGCAGCCCCGGGATAAACACTGAAGCTTTCTTT. Translated: CASSPGINTEAFF.

V gene TRBV29-1 combines with J gene TRBJ1-4; D possibly corresponds to TRBD1 (5 bases). There are 16 residues in the CDR3. V was cut by 5 bases and J by 4 bases, with 20 bases left in between. Germline assignment: CDR1 SQVTM and CDR2 ANQGSEA. The CDR3 sequence is CSVRSGLEAGNEKLFF. CDR3 DNA: TGCAGCGTTCGGTCAGGGCTGGAGGCGGGTAATGAAAAACTGTTTTTT.

The chain carries TRBV29-1 and TRBJ2-7, with D unclear. The ends were cut back, 4 bases at V and 0 bases at J, with 10 bases in the middle. This CDR3 region has 13 residues. In germline, CDR1 is SQVTM, CDR2 ANQGSEA. CDR3 bases: TGCAGCGTTGGGATTGGGGTCTCCTACGAGCAGTACTTC. Translation gives CSVGIGVSYEQYF.

The genes are TRBV7-2 and TRBJ2-7, with TRBD2 identical over 7 bases. The junction had 3 bases not matched to a gene; V was cut back by 5 bases and J by 2 bases. This CDR3 has 13 amino acids. Germline CDR1 SGHTA, CDR2 FQGNSA. The CDR3 is CASSPGGPYEQYF. The CDR3 DNA follows: TGTGCCAGCAGCCCGGGGGGTCCCTACGAGCAGTACTTC.

The table lists this clone with a few counts. J is TRBJ2-1 and V is TRBV29-1, with D possibly TRBD2 on 6 matching bases. Germline V gives CDR1 SQVTM, CDR2 ANQGSEA. The CDR3 has 15 amino acids. V lost 4 bases, J lost 6 bases, and 19 bases lay in between. For the CDR3, the DNA is TGCAGCGTTGGTGGGGGTTCGGAGGGAGGCAATGAGCAGTTCTTC. It specifies CSVGGGSEGGNEQFF.

The rearrangement uses TRBV9 and TRBJ2-1; no definite D call. CDR1 and CDR2 from the germline V gene are SGDLS and YYNGEE. The CDR3 has 12 residues. V was trimmed by 3 bases and J by 7 bases, leaving 8 bases between them. In nucleotides, the CDR3 is TGTGCCAGCAGCGCCGAACCAAATGAGCAGTTCTTC. Its translation is CASSAEPNEQFF.

There are many counts of this clone. This chain joins TRBV7-9 and TRBJ2-7, with a tentative D call TRBD2 (5 bases). V was pared by 5 bases and J by 2 bases, with 16 bases between. CDR1 SEHNR and CDR2 FQNEAQ come from the germline V gene (reference sequence). The CDR3 runs 15 residues. The CDR3, as DNA: TGTGCCAGCAGCCCACTGATTGCGGGTACCTACGAGCAGTACTTC. Protein: CASSPLIAGTYEQYF.

In its sample, this clone was seen a few times. The rearrangement joins TRBV4-1 to TRBJ1-5, with a possible D match to TRBD1 (6 bases). Germline V gene data show CDR1 as MGHRA and CDR2 as YSYEKL. Trimming cost V 0 bases and J 7 bases, with 13 bases left between them. CDR3 length: 15 residues. CDR3 sequence reads: CASSQDAGVGQPQHF. In nucleotides, the CDR3 is TGCGCCAGCAGCCAAGATGCAGGGGTAGGGCAGCCCCAGCATTTT.

V gene TRBV6-5 combines with J gene TRBJ2-7; no firm D call. There are 12 residues in the CDR3. The germline gives CDR1 MNHEY, CDR2 SVGAGI. The V gene lost 5 bases and the J gene lost 5 bases, with 10 bases spanning the gap. The CDR3 region has the DNA TGTGCCAGCAGTCCCCAAGGCCACGAGCAGTACTTC. It encodes CASSPQGHEQYF.

CDR3 sequence: CASSFSLGRDTQYF. For the CDR3, the DNA is TGTGCCAGCAGTTTTAGTTTGGGGAGAGATACGCAGTATTTT. This chain joins TRBV28 and TRBJ2-3, with a weak D call TRBD2 (5 bases). The germline V gene encodes CDR1 MDHEN and CDR2 SYDVKM. The CDR3 consists of 14 residues. The V gene lost 3 bases and the J gene lost 5 bases, with 12 bases spanning the gap.

The genes are TRBV5-1 and TRBJ2-1, with 13 positions matching TRBD2. Unmatched junction bases numbered 6, after V lost 8 bases and J lost 7 bases. CDR1 and CDR2 (germline): SGHRS, YFSETQ. The CDR3 runs 14 residues. CDR3 sequence reads: CASGLAGELNEQFF. DNA for the CDR3: TGCGCCAGTGGACTAGCGGGAGAATTGAATGAGCAGTTCTTC.

This clone has just a few counts. V gene TRBV13 combines with J gene TRBJ2-3; no clear D gene. The V and J ends lost 5 bases and 3 bases respectively, with 12 bases between them. This CDR3 region has 14 residues. The germline V gene encodes CDR1 PRHDT and CDR2 FYEKMQ (reference sequence). The CDR3 loop reads CASSPRRLTDTQYF. The CDR3 nucleotides are TGTGCCAGCAGCCCCAGGCGACTGACAGATACGCAGTATTTT.

The chain has TRBV27 and TRBJ2-7; the match to TRBD2 covers 8 bases. V shed 2 bases and J 4 bases; nucleotides not matched to a gene: 7. Germline values: CDR1 MNHEY, CDR2 SMNVEV (reference sequence). The CDR3 sequence is 15 residues long. The chain's CDR3 is CASSLRGAGAYEQYF. The CDR3 coding sequence is TGTGCCAGCAGTTTAAGGGGAGCGGGAGCTTACGAGCAGTACTTC.

A note on this clone: The same CDR3 arises from other DNA sequences in this sample as well. The chain joins TRBV29-1 to TRBJ1-1, with 8 positions matching TRBD1. The CDR3 loop spans 13 amino acids. The germline gives CDR1 SQVTM, CDR2 ANQGSEA. The V segment lost 6 bases and the J segment 1 base; nucleotides outside the gene matches: 4. CDR3 loop: CSVGQGTNTEAFF. The CDR3 nucleotides are TGCAGCGTCGGACAGGGAACGAACACTGAAGCTTTCTTT.

This chain links TRBV27 with TRBJ2-7; 7 bases agree with TRBD2. CDR1 and CDR2 (germline): MNHEY, SMNVEV (reference sequence). The CDR3 contains 13 residues. The V segment lost 3 bases and the J segment 6 bases; nucleotides outside the gene matches: 5. The CDR3: CASSLGLTTEQYF. The CDR3 nucleotides are TGTGCCAGCAGTTTGGGACTAACGACCGAGCAGTACTTC.

The CDR3 region is CASSSRDTPSGANVLTF. Written as DNA, the CDR3 is TGTGCCAGCAGCTCTCGGGACACCCCCTCTGGGGCCAACGTCCTGACTTTC. V usage is TRBV7-9 and J usage is TRBJ2-6, with a weak D call TRBD1 (6 bases). V shed 4 bases and J shed 0 bases, with 13 bases lying between them. The CDR3 is 17 amino acids. Germline V CDR1 and CDR2: SEHNR, FQNEAQ (reference sequence).

The chain recombines TRBV27 with TRBJ2-5; D not certain. The V gene's germline CDR1 is MNHEY and CDR2 SMNVEV (reference sequence). The V gene lost 0 bases and the J gene lost 5 bases, with 10 bases spanning the gap. CDR3 length equals 14 residues. This CDR3 is CASSLSVVGETQYF. CDR3 sequence (DNA): TGTGCCAGCAGTTTATCAGTCGTTGGGGAGACCCAGTACTTC.

The V gene is TRBV29-1, the J gene TRBJ2-7, with D uncertain. This CDR3 is built from 12 residues. Per germline, CDR1 SQVTM and CDR2 ANQGSEA. The ends were cut back, 1 base at V and 0 bases at J, with 4 bases in the middle. The CDR3 sequence is CSVEVVSYEQYF. As DNA, the CDR3 is TGCAGCGTTGAAGTTGTCTCCTACGAGCAGTACTTC.

This clone is termed medium-sized (0.01 to 0.1%). The chain uses TRBV19 and TRBJ2-1, with D perhaps matching TRBD1 (7 bases). The CDR3 sequence is 19 residues long. V lost 4 bases and J 4 bases, leaving 26 bases between the germline ends. Germline-derived CDR1 and CDR2 are LNHDA and SQIVND (reference sequence). In DNA, the CDR3 is TGTGCCAGTAGTAGTTTGGGACTTATCCGGGACAGAAATTACAATGAGCAGTTCTTC. Protein: CASSSLGLIRDRNYNEQFF.